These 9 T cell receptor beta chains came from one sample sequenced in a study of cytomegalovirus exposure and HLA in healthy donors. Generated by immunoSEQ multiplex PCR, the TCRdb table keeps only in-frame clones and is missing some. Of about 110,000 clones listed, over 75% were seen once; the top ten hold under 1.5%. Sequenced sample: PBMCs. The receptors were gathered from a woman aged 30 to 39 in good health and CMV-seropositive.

The CDR3 region has the DNA TGTGCCAGCAGCGACTTCGGGGGGAGTGGCGAGTACGAGCAGTACTTC. Protein: CASSDFGGSGEYEQYF. The chain uses TRBV7-9 and TRBJ2-7; 7 bases are a match to TRBD2. The ends lost 5 bases at V and 4 bases at J; junction bases unmatched: 14. Germline lookup yields CDR1 SEHNR and CDR2 FQNEAQ (reference sequence). The CDR3 is 16 residues long. The full variable domain, its missing parts supplied by reference TRBV7-9 and TRBJ2-7, is DTGVSQNPRHKITKRGQNVTFRCDPISEHNRLYWYRQTLGQGPEFLTYFQNEAQLEKSRLLSDRFSAERPKGSFSTLEIQRTEQGDSAMYLCASSDFGGSGEYEQYFGPGTRLTVT.

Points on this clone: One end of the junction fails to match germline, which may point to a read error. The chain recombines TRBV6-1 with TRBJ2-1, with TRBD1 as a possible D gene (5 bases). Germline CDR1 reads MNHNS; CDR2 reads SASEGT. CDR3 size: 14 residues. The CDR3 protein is CASSEQGSHNEQFF. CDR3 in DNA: TGTGCCAGCAGTGAACAGGGCTCCCACAATGAGCAGTTCTTC.

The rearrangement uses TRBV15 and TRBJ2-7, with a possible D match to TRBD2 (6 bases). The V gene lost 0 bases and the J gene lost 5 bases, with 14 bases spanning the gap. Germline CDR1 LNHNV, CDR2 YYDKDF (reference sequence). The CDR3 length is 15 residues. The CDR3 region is CATSRDRSGQNEQYF. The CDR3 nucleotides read TGTGCCACCAGCAGAGATAGGAGCGGGCAAAACGAGCAGTACTTC.

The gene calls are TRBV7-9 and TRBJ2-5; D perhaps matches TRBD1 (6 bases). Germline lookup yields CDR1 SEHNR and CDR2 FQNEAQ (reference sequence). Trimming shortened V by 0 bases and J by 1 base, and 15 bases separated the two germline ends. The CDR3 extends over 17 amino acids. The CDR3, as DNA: TGTGCCAGCAGCTTAGCGGTAGGCAGGGGAACCCAAGAGACCCAGTACTTC. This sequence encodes CASSLAVGRGTQETQYF.

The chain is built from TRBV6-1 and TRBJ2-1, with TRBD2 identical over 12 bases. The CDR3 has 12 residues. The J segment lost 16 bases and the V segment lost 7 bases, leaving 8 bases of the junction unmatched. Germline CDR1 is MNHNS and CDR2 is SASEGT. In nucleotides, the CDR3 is TGTGCCAGCATGTCTAGCGGGGGGGCCCAATTCTTC. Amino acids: CASMSSGGAQFF.

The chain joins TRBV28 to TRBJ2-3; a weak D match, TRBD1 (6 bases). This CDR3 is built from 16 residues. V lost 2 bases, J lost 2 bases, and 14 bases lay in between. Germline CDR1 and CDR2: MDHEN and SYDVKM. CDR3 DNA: TGTGCCAGCAGTTTAGTTCCTAGGGGGTTCACAGATACGCAGTATTTT. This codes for CASSLVPRGFTDTQYF. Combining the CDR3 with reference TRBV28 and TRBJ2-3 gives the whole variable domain DVKVTQSSRYLVKRTGEKVFLECVQDMDHENMFWYRQDPGLGLRLIYFSYDVKMKEKGDIPEGYSVSREKKERFSLILESASTNQTSMYLCASSLVPRGFTDTQYFGPGTRLTVL.

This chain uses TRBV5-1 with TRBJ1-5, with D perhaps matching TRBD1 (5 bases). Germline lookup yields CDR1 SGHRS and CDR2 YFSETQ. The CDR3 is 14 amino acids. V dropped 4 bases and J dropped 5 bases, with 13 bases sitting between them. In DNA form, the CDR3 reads TGCGCCAGCAGCCTCGCGGGACCAGATCAGCCCCAGCATTTT. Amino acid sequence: CASSLAGPDQPQHF.

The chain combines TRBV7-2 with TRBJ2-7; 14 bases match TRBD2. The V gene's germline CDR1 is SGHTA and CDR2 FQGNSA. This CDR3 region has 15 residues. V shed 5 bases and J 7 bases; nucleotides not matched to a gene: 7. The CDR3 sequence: CASSPGTSGSGEQYF. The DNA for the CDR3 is TGTGCCAGCAGCCCTGGGACTAGCGGGAGTGGTGAGCAGTACTTC.

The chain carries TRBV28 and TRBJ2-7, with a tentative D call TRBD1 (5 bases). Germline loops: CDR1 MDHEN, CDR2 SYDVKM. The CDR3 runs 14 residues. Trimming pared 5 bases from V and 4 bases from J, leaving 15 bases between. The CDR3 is CASSPQHDSYEQYF. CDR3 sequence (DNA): TGTGCCAGCAGTCCTCAACACGACAGTTACGAGCAGTACTTC.